The clone carrying this TCR beta chain was seen more than once but under ten times. Antigen specificity is unknown. The source of the sample is a study of cytomegalovirus exposure and HLA in healthy donors. Study as a whole: An earlier analysis found 100 million or so unique TCR beta sequences from around 180 million T cells. Whole-study results and caveats: Sequencing likely generated an artifact that appeared as a cluster of highly shared sequence variants. Later analysis indicated greater clonal expansion among HLA-associated TCR beta chains than among equally common other chains. When the data were analyzed later, several of the most significant clusters appeared to be linked to common viral pathogens.

Amplification used 60 Vbeta primers and 13 Jbeta primers. The protocol was immunoSEQ multiplex PCR, while the TCRdb copy is restricted to in-frame clones and leaves out a portion. The data contain about 57,000 clones, 72% of them singletons. The germline gives CDR1 ENHRY, CDR2 SYGVKD. The CDR3 has 13 amino acids. The ends were cut back, 2 bases at V and 6 bases at J, with 10 bases in the middle. This clonotype was sampled from a woman aged 45-65 years in good health and CMV-seronegative. This chain links TRBV10-3 with TRBJ1-1; weak D call: TRBD1 (6 bases). The material sequenced was PBMCs. DNA for the CDR3: TGTGCCATCAGTGAGAAGGGGGGGGCTGAAGCTTTCTTT. This codes for CAISEKGGAEAFF.